This T cell receptor beta chain was obtained from a study of OX40 agonist ivuxolimab in advanced cancers. Libraries were prepared by immunoSEQ multiplex PCR; TCRdb keeps only in-frame clonotypes and omits some of them. Among 40,000 to 45,000 clones listed, around three quarters were seen once. V was cut by 5 bases and J by 4 bases, with 5 bases left in between. The CDR3 runs 11 residues. The germline CDR1 and CDR2 sequences are MNHNY and SVGAGI (reference sequence). About this clone: It may be a read error: a sequence one base away is much more abundant.

The sequences come from CD4+ or CD8+ T cells sorted from blood, collected in a trial of the OX40 agonist ivuxolimab. This chain links TRBV6-6 with TRBJ2-5; D remains ambiguous. This clonotype was sampled from an adult with an advanced solid tumor such as melanoma, head and neck, liver or kidney cancer. CDR3 protein: CASSTRETQYF. The DNA of the CDR3 is TGTGCCAGCAGTACCCGAGAGACCCAGTACTTC.